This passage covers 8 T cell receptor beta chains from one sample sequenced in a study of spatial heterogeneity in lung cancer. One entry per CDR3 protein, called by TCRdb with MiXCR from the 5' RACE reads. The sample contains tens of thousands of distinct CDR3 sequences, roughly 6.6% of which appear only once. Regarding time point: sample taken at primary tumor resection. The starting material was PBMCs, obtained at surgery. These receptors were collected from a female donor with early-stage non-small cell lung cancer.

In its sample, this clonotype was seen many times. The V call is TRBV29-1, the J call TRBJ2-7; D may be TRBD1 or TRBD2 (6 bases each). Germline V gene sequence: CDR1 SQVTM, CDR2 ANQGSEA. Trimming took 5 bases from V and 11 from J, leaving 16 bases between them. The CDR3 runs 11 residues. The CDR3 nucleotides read TGCAGCGTTAAAATAGGGGGGTTGAAGTACTTC. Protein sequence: CSVKIGGLKYF.

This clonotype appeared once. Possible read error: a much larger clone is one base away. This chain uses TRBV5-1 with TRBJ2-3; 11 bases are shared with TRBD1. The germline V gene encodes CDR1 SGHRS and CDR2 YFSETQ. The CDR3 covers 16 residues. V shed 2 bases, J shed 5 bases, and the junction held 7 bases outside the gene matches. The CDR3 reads CASSFLGQGAIDTQYF. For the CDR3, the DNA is TGCGCCAGCAGCTTCCTCGGACAGGGGGCAATAGATACGCAGTATTTT.

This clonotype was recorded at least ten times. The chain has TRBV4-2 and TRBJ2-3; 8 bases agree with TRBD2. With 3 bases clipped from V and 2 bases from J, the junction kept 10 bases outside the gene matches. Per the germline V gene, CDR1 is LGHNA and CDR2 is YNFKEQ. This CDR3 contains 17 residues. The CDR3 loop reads CASSQGTGGQYTDTQYF. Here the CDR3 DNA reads TGTGCCAGCAGCCAGGGTACGGGGGGGCAGTACACAGATACGCAGTATTTT.

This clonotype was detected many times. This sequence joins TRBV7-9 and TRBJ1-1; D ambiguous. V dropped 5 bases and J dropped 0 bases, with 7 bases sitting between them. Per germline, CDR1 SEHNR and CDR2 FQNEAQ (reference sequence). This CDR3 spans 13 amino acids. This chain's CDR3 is CASSAQVNTEAFF. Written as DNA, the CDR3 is TGTGCCAGCAGCGCCCAGGTGAACACTGAAGCTTTCTTT.

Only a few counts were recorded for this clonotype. In nucleotides, the CDR3 is TGCAGTGCTCAAAGGAGGGCAGGTGATCTTCAGCCCCAGCATTTT. Its protein is CSAQRRAGDLQPQHF. The V call is TRBV20-1, the J call TRBJ1-5; D unresolved. V was clipped by 5 bases and J by 6 bases, with 20 bases between them. CDR1 DFQATT and CDR2 SNEGSKA come from the germline V gene (reference sequence). This CDR3 is 15 amino acids long.

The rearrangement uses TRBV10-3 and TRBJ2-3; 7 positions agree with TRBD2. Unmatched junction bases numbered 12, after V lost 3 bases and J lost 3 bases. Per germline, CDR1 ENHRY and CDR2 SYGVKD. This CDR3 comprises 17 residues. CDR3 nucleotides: TGTGCCATCAGTGACTCAACTAGGGCTAGCGGAACAGATACGCAGTATTTT. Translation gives CAISDSTRASGTDTQYF.

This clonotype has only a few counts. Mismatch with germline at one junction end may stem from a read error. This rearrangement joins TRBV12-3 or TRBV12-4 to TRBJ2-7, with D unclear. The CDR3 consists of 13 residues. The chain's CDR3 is CASTLSDSYEQYF. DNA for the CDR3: TGTGCCAGCACTTTATCAGACTCCTACGAGCAGTACTTC.

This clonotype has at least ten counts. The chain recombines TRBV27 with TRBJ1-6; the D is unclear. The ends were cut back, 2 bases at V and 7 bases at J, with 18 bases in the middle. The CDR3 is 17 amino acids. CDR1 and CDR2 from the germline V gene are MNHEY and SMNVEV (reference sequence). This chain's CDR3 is CASSLRVRETDNSPLHF. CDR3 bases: TGTGCCAGCAGTTTACGGGTCCGGGAAACAGACAATTCACCCCTCCACTTT.